This TCR beta chain was captured in a study of shared clonotypes between healthy human individuals. CD45RO-negative CD8 cells positively selected for CCR7 made up the naive population, which excluded terminally differentiated effector memory CD45RA+ cells. Unmatched junction bases numbered 12, after V lost 4 bases and J lost 7 bases. CDR1 is MGHRA, CDR2 YSYEKL, per germline. There are 17 residues in the CDR3. Generated by immunoSEQ multiplex PCR, the TCRdb table keeps only in-frame clones and is missing some. Here the sample spans hundreds of thousands of clones, about 96% being singletons. V gene TRBV4-1 combines with J gene TRBJ1-5; 11 bases agree with TRBD1. This receptor was obtained from a young man in good health. Sequences were obtained from naive CD8+ T cells sorted from blood. The CDR3 DNA follows: TGCGCCAGCAGCCCACTCATGCCGGGACAGGGGGGCCAGCCCCAGCATTTT. Amino acids: CASSPLMPGQGGQPQHF.